Included here is one TCR beta chain sequence, with context. TCRdb's table, derived via immunoSEQ multiplex PCR, lists solely in-frame clones and lacks some. The sample carries about 120,000 clones, roughly nine tenths recorded once. These data originate in a study of blood T cell repertoires in COVID-19. Germline CDR1 reads SGHTA; CDR2 reads FQGNSA. This CDR3 is 14 amino acids long. The V segment lost 6 bases and the J segment 0 bases; nucleotides outside the gene matches: 5. Sequencing used peripheral blood. This TCR was recovered from a man between 65 and 80 years old who had recovered from COVID-19. The rearrangement joins TRBV7-2 to TRBJ2-7, with 7 nucleotides matching TRBD2. The CDR3 region has the DNA TGTGCCAGCAGGGCTGGCGGGAGCTCCTACGAGCAGTACTTC. Translated, it gives CASRAGGSSYEQYF.